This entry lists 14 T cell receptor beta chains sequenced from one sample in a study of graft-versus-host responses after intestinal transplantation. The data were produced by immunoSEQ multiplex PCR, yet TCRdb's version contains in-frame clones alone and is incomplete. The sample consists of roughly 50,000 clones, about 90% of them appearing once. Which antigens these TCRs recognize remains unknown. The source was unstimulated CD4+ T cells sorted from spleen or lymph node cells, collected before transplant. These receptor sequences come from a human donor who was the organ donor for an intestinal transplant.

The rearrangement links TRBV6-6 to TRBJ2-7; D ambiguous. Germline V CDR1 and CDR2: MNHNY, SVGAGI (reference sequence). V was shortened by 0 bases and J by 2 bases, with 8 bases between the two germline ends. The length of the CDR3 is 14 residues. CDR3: CASSYSPVTYEQYF. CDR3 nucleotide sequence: TGTGCCAGCAGTTACTCACCGGTAACCTACGAGCAGTACTTC.

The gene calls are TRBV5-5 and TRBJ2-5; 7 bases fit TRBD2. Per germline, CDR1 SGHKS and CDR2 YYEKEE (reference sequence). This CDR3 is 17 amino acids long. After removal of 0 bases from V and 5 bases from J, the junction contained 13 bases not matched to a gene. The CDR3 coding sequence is TGTGCCAGCAGCTTGGCGAGCGGGAAAGGGATCGGGGAGACCCAGTACTTC. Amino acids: CASSLASGKGIGETQYF.

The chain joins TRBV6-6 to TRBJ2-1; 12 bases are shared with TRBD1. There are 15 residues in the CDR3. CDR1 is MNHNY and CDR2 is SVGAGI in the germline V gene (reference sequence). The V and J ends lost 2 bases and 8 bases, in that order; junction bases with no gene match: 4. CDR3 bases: TGTGCCAGCAGTTACGGGACAGGGGGCAGGGATGAGCAGTTCTTC. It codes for CASSYGTGGRDEQFF.

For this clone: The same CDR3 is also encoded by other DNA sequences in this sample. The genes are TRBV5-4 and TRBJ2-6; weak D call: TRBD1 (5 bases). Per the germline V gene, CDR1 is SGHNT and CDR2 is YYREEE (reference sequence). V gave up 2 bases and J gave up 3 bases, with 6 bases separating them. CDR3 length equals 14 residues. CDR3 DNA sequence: TGTGCCAGCAGCTTAGGGGATGGGGCCAACGTCCTGACTTTC. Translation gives CASSLGDGANVLTF.

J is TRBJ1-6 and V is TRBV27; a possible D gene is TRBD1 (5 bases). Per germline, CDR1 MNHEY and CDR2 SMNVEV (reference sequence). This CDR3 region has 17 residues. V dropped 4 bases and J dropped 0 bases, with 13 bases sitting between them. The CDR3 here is CASSWAGKTSYNSPLHF. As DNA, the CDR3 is TGTGCCAGCAGTTGGGCAGGGAAGACCTCCTATAATTCACCCCTCCACTTT.

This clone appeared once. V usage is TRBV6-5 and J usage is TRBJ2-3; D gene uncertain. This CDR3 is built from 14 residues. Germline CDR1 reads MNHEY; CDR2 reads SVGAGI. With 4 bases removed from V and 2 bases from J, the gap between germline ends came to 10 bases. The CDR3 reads CASSSPSVTDTQYF. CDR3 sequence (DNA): TGTGCCAGCAGTTCGCCGAGTGTCACAGATACGCAGTATTTT.

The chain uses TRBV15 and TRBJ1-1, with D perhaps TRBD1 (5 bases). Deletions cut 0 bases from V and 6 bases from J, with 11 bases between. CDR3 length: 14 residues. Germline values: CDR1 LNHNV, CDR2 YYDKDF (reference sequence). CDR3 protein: CATSRDVGGSEAFF. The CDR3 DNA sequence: TGTGCCACCAGCAGAGATGTGGGGGGGTCTGAAGCTTTCTTT.

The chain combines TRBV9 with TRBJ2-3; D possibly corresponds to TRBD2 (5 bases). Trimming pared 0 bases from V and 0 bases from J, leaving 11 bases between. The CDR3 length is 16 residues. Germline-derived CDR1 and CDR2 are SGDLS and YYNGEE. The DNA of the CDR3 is TGTGCCAGCAGCGTAGGCGTAGCGAGTAGCACAGATACGCAGTATTTT. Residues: CASSVGVASSTDTQYF.

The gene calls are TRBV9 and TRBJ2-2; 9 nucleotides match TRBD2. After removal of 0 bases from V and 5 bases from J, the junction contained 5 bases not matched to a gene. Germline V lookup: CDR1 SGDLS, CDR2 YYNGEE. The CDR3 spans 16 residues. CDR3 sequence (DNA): TGTGCCAGCAGCGTAGGGGTTAGCGGGAGTACCGGGGAGCTGTTTTTT. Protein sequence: CASSVGVSGSTGELFF.

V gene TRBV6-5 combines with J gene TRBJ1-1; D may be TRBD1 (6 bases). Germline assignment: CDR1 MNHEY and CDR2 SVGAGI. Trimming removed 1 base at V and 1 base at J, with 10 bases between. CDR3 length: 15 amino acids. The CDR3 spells CASSYWGAGNTEAFF. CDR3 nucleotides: TGTGCCAGCAGTTACTGGGGGGCCGGGAACACTGAAGCTTTCTTT.

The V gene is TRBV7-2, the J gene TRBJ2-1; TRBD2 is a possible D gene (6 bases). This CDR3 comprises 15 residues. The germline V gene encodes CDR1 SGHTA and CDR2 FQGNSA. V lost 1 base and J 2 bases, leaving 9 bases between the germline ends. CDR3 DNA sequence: TGTGCCAGCAGCTTAGTTAGCGGAGCCTACAATGAGCAGTTCTTC. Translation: CASSLVSGAYNEQFF.

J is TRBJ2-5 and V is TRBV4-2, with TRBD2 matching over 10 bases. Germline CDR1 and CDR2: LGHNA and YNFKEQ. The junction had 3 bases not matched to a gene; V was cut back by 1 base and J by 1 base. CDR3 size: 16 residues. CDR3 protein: CASSQGLAGSQETQYF. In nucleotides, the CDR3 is TGTGCCAGCAGCCAAGGACTAGCGGGCTCCCAAGAGACCCAGTACTTC.

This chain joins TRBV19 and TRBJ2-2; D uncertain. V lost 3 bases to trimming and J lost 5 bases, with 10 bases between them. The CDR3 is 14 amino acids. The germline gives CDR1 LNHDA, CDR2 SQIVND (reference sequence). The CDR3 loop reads CASSMWQETGELFF. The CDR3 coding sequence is TGTGCCAGTAGTATGTGGCAGGAAACCGGGGAGCTGTTTTTT.

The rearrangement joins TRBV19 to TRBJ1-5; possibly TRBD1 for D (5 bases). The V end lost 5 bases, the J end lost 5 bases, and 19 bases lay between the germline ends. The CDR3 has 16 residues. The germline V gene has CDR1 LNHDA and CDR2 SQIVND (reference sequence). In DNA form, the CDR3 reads TGTGCCAGTAGTGAAGGGGTTAGTTCCCTCCATCAGCCCCAGCATTTT. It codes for CASSEGVSSLHQPQHF.